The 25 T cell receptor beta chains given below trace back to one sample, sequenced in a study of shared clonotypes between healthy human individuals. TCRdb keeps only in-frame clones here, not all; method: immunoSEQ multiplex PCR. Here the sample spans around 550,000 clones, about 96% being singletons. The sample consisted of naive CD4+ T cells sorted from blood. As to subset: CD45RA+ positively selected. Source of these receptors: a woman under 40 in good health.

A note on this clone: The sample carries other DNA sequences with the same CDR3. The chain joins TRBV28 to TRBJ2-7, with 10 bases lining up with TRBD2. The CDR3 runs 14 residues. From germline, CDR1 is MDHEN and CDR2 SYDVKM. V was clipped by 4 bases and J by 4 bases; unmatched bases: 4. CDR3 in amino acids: CASSSSGSSYEQYF. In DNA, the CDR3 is TGTGCCAGCAGTTCTAGCGGGAGTTCGTACGAGCAGTACTTC.

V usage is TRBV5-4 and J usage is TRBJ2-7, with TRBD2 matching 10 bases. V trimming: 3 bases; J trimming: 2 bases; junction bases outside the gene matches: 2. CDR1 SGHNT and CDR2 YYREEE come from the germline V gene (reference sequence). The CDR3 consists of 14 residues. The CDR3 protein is CASSSLAGAYEQYF. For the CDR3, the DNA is TGTGCCAGCAGCTCGCTAGCGGGAGCCTACGAGCAGTACTTC.

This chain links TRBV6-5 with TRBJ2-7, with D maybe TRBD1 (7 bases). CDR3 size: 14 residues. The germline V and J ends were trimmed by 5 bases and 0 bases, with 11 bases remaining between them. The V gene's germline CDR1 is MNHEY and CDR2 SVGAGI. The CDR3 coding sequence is TGTGCCAGCAGTGCGGGACAGAGCTCCTACGAGCAGTACTTC. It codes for CASSAGQSSYEQYF.

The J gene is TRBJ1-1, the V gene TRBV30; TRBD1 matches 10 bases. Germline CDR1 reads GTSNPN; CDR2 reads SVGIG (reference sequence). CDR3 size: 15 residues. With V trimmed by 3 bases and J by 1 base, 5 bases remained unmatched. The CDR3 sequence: CAWSETGGWNTEAFF. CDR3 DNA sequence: TGTGCCTGGAGCGAGACAGGGGGCTGGAACACTGAAGCTTTCTTT.

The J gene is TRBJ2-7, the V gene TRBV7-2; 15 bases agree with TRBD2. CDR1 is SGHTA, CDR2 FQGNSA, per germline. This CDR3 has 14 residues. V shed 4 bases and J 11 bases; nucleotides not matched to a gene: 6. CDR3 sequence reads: CASSSLGTSGRKYF. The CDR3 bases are TGTGCCAGCAGCTCCCTGGGGACTAGCGGGAGGAAGTACTTC.

The CDR3 region is CASRGRATSYEQYF. In DNA form, the CDR3 reads TGTGCCAGCAGGGGGCGGGCGACGTCCTACGAGCAGTACTTC. V and J are TRBV27 and TRBJ2-7; D possibly uses TRBD1 or TRBD2 (5 bases each). The CDR3 loop spans 14 amino acids. Germline V gives CDR1 MNHEY, CDR2 SMNVEV (reference sequence). The V end lost 6 bases, the J end lost 1 base, and 13 bases lay between the germline ends.

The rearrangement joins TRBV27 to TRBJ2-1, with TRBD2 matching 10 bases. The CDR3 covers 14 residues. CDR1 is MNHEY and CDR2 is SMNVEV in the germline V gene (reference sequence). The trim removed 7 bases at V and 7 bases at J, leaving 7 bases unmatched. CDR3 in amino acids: CASKLAGLVNEQFF. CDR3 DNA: TGTGCCAGCAAACTAGCGGGACTCGTAAATGAGCAGTTCTTC.

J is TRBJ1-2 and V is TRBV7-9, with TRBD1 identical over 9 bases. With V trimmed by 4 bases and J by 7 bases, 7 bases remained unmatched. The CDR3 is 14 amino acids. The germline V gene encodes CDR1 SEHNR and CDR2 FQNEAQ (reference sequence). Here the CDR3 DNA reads TGTGCCAGCAGCTCTGACAGGGGGACCCTTGGCTACACCTTC. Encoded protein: CASSSDRGTLGYTF.

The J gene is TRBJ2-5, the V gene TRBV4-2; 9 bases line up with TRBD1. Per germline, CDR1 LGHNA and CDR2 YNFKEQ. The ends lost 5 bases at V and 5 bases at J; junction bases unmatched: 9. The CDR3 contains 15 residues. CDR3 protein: CASSYLRTGVETQYF. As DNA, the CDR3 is TGTGCCAGCAGCTACTTACGGACAGGGGTCGAGACCCAGTACTTC.

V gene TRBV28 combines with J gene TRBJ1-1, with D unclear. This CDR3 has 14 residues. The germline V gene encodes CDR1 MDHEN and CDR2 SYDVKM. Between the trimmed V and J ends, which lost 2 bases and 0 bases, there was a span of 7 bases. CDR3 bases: TGTGCCAGCAGTTTAGACACATTGAACACTGAAGCTTTCTTT. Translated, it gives CASSLDTLNTEAFF.

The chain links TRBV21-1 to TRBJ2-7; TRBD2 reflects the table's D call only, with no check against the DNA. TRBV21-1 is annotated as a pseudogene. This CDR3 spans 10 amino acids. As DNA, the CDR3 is TGTGCCAGCAGTGTCCCTGTAGATGACTTC. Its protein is CASSVPVDDF.

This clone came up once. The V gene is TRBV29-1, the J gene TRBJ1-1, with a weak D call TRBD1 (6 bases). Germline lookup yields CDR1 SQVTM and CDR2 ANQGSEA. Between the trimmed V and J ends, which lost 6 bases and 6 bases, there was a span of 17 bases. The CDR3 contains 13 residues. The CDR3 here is CSVETGLKAEAFF. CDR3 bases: TGCAGCGTGGAAACAGGGTTGAAGGCTGAAGCTTTCTTT. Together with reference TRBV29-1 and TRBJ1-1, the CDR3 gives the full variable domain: SAVISQKPSRDICQRGTSLTIQCQVDSQVTMMFWYRQQPGQSLTLIATANQGSEATYESGFVIDKFPISRPNLTFSTLTVSNMSPEDSSIYLCSVETGLKAEAFFGQGTRLTVV.

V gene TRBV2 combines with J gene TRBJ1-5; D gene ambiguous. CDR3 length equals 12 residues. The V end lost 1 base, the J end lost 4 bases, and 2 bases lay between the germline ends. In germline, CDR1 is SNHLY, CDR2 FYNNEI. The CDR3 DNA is TGTGCCAGCAGTGAAGAGAATCAGCCCCAGCATTTT. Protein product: CASSEENQPQHF.

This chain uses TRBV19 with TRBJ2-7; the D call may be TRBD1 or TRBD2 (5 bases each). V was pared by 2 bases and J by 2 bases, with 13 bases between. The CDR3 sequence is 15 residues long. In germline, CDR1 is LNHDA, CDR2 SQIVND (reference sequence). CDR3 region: CASSITGPQPYEQYF. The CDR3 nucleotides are TGTGCCAGTAGTATAACGGGACCCCAACCCTACGAGCAGTACTTC.

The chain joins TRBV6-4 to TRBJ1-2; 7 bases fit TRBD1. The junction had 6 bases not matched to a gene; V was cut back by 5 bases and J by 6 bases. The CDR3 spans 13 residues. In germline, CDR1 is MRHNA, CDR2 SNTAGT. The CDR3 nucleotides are TGTGCCAGCAGTCATACAGGGGTTGATGGCTACACCTTC. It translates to CASSHTGVDGYTF.

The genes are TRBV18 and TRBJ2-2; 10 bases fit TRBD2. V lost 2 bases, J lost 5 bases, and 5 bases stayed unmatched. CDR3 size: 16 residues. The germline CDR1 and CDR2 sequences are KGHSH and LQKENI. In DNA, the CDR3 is TGTGCCAGCTCACCAGTAATAGCGGGAGGTACCGGGGAGCTGTTTTTT. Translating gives CASSPVIAGGTGELFF.

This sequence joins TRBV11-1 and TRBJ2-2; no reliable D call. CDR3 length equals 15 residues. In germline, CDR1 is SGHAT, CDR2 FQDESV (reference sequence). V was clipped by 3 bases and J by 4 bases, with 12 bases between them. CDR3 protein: CASSFLVVSTGELFF. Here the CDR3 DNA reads TGTGCCAGCAGCTTTTTAGTAGTCAGCACCGGGGAGCTGTTTTTT.

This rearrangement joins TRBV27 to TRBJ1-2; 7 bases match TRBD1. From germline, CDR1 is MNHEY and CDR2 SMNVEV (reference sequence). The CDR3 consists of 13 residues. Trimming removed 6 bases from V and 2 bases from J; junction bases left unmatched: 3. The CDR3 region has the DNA TGTGCCAGCAGGGGGGGACAGAACTATGGCTACACCTTC. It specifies CASRGGQNYGYTF.

CDR3 sequence: CASSLRVGQGVEKLFF. The DNA of the CDR3 is TGTGCCAGCAGCTTAAGGGTGGGACAGGGAGTTGAAAAACTGTTTTTT. This sequence joins TRBV7-2 and TRBJ1-4; 9 positions match TRBD1. This CDR3 spans 16 amino acids. CDR1 SGHTA and CDR2 FQGNSA come from the germline V gene. V shed 2 bases and J 7 bases; nucleotides not matched to a gene: 8.

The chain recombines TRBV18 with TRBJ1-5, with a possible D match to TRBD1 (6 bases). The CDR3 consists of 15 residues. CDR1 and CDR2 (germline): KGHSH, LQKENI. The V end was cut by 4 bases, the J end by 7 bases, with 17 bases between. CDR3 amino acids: CASSLEGGWEQPQHF. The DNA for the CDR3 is TGTGCCAGCTCACTAGAGGGGGGTTGGGAACAGCCCCAGCATTTT.

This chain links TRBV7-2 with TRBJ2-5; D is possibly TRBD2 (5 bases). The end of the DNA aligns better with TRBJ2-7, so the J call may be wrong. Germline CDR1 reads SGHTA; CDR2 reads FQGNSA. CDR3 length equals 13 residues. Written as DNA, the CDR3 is TGTGCCAGCTCAACTAGACTTTCCTACGAGCAGTACTTC. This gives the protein CASSTRLSYEQYF.

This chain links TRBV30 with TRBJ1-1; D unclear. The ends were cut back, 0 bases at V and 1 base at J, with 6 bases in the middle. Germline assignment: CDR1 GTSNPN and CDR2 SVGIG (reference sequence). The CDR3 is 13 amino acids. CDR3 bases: TGTGCCTGGAGTGTACTGGGGAACACTGAAGCTTTCTTT. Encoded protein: CAWSVLGNTEAFF.

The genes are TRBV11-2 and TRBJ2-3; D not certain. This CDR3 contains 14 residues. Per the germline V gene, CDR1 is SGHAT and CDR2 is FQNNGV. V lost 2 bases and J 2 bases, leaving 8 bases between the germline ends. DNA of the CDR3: TGTGCCAGCAGCTTATTGCGGTACACAGATACGCAGTATTTT. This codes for CASSLLRYTDTQYF.

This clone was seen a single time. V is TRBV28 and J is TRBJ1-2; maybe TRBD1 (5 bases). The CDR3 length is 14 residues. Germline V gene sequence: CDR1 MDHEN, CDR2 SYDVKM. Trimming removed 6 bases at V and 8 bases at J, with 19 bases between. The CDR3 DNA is TGTGCCAGCAGCATTCAAGCCGGGACTTACGGCTACACCTTC. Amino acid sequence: CASSIQAGTYGYTF.

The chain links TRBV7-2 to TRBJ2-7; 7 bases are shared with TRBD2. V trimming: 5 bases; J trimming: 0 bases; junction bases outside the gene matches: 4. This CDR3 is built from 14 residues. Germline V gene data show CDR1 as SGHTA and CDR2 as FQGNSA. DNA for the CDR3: TGTGCCAGCAGCATACAGCGGGACTCCTACGAGCAGTACTTC. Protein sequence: CASSIQRDSYEQYF.